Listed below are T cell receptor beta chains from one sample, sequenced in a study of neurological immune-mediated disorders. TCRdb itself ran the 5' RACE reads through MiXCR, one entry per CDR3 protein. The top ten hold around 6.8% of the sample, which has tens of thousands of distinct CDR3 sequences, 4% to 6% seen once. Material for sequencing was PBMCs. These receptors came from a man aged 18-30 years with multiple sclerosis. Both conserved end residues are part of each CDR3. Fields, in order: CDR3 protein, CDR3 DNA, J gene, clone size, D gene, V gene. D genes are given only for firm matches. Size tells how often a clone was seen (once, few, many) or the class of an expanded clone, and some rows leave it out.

CAIRAGPHEQYF | TGTGCCATCAGAGCGGGTCCCCACGAGCAGTACTTC | TRBJ2-7 | . | . | TRBV10-3
CASSLLEYEQYF | TGCGCCAGCAGTCTTTTGGAGTACGAGCAGTACTTC | TRBJ2-7 | many | . | TRBV10-1
CASSPTPDTEAFF | TGTGCCAGCAGCCCGACCCCTGACACTGAAGCTTTCTTT | TRBJ1-1 | many | . | TRBV5-6
CASSRRGSSAQETQYF | TGTGCCAGCAGCCGACGAGGGTCTAGCGCCCAAGAGACCCAGTACTTC | TRBJ2-5 | many | . | TRBV2
CASSDSSGSYNEQFF | TGTGCCAGCAGTGACTCTAGCGGGAGCTACAATGAGCAGTTCTTC | TRBJ2-1 | many | TRBD2 | TRBV6-4
CSASKSLPAPNYGYTF | TGCAGTGCTAGTAAATCACTTCCAGCTCCTAACTATGGCTACACCTTC | TRBJ1-2 | many | . | TRBV20-1
CASSLNLEKLFF | TGTGCCAGCAGCCTCAATTTGGAAAAACTGTTTTTT | TRBJ1-4 | many | . | TRBV11-2
CASSRSGGGRGAKVLTF | TGTGCCAGCAGCCGAAGCGGAGGGGGGAGAGGGGCCAAAGTCCTGACTTTC | TRBJ2-6 | few | . | TRBV6-6
CASSSQPRDEQYF | TGTGCCAGCAGCTCTCAACCCAGGGACGAGCAGTACTTC | TRBJ2-7 | many | . | TRBV7-2
CASRPDRVNYGYTF | TGTGCCAGCAGACCGGACAGGGTTAACTATGGCTACACCTTC | TRBJ1-2 | many | TRBD1 | TRBV6-5
CASSLSGGLTYEQYF | TGCGCCAGCAGCCTGTCTGGAGGACTTACTTACGAGCAGTACTTC | TRBJ2-7 | few | . | TRBV4-1
CASSLTQETQYF | TGCGCCAGCAGCTTGACCCAAGAGACCCAGTACTTC | TRBJ2-5 | many | . | TRBV5-1
CASSLHRGGADTQYF | TGTGCCAGCAGCTTACATCGCGGGGGGGCAGATACGCAGTATTTT | TRBJ2-3 | many | TRBD2 | TRBV7-3
CSAGLYNEQFF | TGCAGTGCTGGACTTTACAATGAGCAGTTCTTC | TRBJ2-1 | many | . | TRBV20-1
CASSLGRFTGRAWDEQFF | TGTGCCAGCAGCTTAGGAAGGTTTACCGGGAGGGCCTGGGATGAGCAGTTCTTC | TRBJ2-1 | many | TRBD2 | TRBV7-9
CASSPSSANTEAFF | TGCGCCAGCAGCCCCTCGTCAGCTAACACTGAAGCTTTCTTT | TRBJ1-1 | many | . | TRBV5-1
CSARGGGFNTEAFF | TGCAGTGCTAGAGGGGGGGGGTTCAACACTGAAGCTTTCTTT | TRBJ1-1 | many | . | TRBV20-1
CASSQGLAGGPETQYF | TGCGCCAGCAGCCAAGGACTAGCGGGAGGGCCCGAGACCCAGTACTTC | TRBJ2-5 | many | TRBD2 | TRBV4-3
CASSLGQGLGTDTQYF | TGCGCCAGCAGCTTGGGTCAGGGGTTAGGCACAGATACGCAGTATTTT | TRBJ2-3 | many | . | TRBV5-1
CASSLMRGDSDGYTF | TGCGCCAGCAGCTTGATGAGGGGAGACAGCGATGGCTACACCTTC | TRBJ1-2 | many | . | TRBV5-1
CASSAQGSYEQYF | TGTGCCAGCAGTGCACAGGGTTCCTACGAGCAGTACTTC | TRBJ2-7 | many | . | TRBV7-6
CASSQVGEGQETQYF | TGTGCCAGCAGCCAAGTAGGGGAGGGCCAGGAGACCCAGTACTTC | TRBJ2-5 | many | TRBD2 | TRBV4-2
CATNEGLNQPQNF | TGTGCCACCAATGAGGGTCTGAATCAGCCCCAGAATTTT | TRBJ1-5 | many | . | TRBV19
CASSLGVGETQYF | TGTGCCAGCAGCTTGGGGGTGGGAGAGACCCAGTACTTC | TRBJ2-5 | many | . | TRBV5-6
CASSDLYSGNSPLNF | TGTGCCAGCAGCGACCTCTACAGCGGGAATTCACCCCTCAACTTT | TRBJ1-6 | many | . | TRBV9
CASRPGPNTGELFF | TGCGCCAGCAGGCCGGGACCGAACACCGGGGAGCTGTTTTTT | TRBJ2-2 | many | . | TRBV5-1
CASSLGLLTGDGEIQYF | TGTGCCAGCAGCTTGGGCCTCCTTACAGGGGACGGAGAAATTCAGTACTTC | TRBJ2-4 | few | TRBD1 | TRBV5-8
CSVFPRNTGELFF | TGCAGTGTCTTTCCCCGGAACACCGGGGAGCTGTTTTTT | TRBJ2-2 | many | . | TRBV20-1
CASSLGPGGASQPQNF | TGTGCCAGCAGCTTGGGACCCGGCGGGGCCAGTCAGCCCCAGAATTTT | TRBJ1-5 | few | . | TRBV5-5
CASIKGGTDTQYF | TGTGCCAGCATTAAAGGGGGCACAGATACGCAGTATTTT | TRBJ2-3 | many | . | TRBV6-6
CASAGLGETQYF | TGTGCCAGCGCTGGTCTCGGAGAGACCCAGTACTTC | TRBJ2-5 | many | . | TRBV7-6
CAISDQQDYGYTF | TGTGCCATCAGTGACCAACAGGACTATGGCTACACCTTC | TRBJ1-2 | many | . | TRBV10-3
CASSPDEGITAFF | TGTGCCAGCAGCCCGGACGAGGGGATTACAGCTTTCTTT | TRBJ1-1 | many | . | TRBV7-3
CASSLPSGGGTGELFF | TGCGCCAGCAGCTTGCCAAGCGGGGGGGGCACCGGGGAGCTGTTTTTT | TRBJ2-2 | . | TRBD2 | TRBV5-1
CASSERRAGGPEGYTF | TGTGCCAGCAGTGAACGTAGGGCAGGGGGCCCCGAAGGCTACACCTTC | TRBJ1-2 | many | TRBD1 | TRBV2
CASSVQAGSSYNEQFF | TGTGCCAGCAGTGTGCAGGCGGGGAGCTCCTACAATGAGCAGTTCTTC | TRBJ2-1 | many | . | TRBV2
CASSSQRGAYEQYF | TGCGCCAGCAGCTCCCAGCGGGGGGCCTACGAGCAGTACTTC | TRBJ2-7 | many | TRBD2 | TRBV5-1
CASSLAAGGTGELFF | TGTGCCAGCAGCTTAGCAGCGGGGGGAACCGGGGAGCTGTTTTTT | TRBJ2-2 | many | TRBD2 | TRBV7-2
CSVETRDRVAEQYF | TGCAGCGTCGAAACCCGGGACAGGGTAGCCGAGCAGTACTTC | TRBJ2-7 | many | TRBD1 | TRBV29-1
CASSQYSLGKGNTEAFF | TGTGCCAGCAGCCAATATTCCCTAGGAAAGGGGAACACTGAAGCTTTCTTT | TRBJ1-1 | once | . | TRBV3-1